Below, one T cell receptor beta chain is given with its context. Its target antigen remains unknown. No much larger clone exists at a distance of one base, and base qualities are not known. Collaborating institutions collected whole blood in K2EDTA tubes following their own protocols. For TCRbeta analysis, collaborator samples were shipped as frozen whole blood, as isolated PBMCs, or as DNA extracted from either sample type. The data are from a study of blood T cell repertoires in COVID-19 (TCRdb year 2020). Context from the whole study: Samples from collaborators originated in the United States, Italy and Spain and spanned both the acute and convalescent phases of COVID-19. Samples were obtained from the ongoing ImmuneRACE study (first 160 participants) and from 950 to 1,500 subjects provided by 6 global collaborators. The dataset comprised deeply sampled blood TCRbeta repertoires from subjects exposed to, actively infected with, or recovered from COVID-19. Nearly every sample came with metadata listing a de-identified subject ID, COVID-19 status, age in years and sex. The prospective study material was composed of cDNA or gDNA derived from T cells, B-cell-depleted T cells, or PBMCs. The repertoires were made available in a free public database intended to serve as a resource for research on the immune response to SARS-CoV-2. Where HLA class I and class II types were available, the types were taken from metadata supplied by the sample provider, not from assay-based typing. Summary of the overall study and its limitations: How much clinical and demographic metadata was included differed by source and by participant, and the metadata was provided uncurated.

The immunoSEQ Assay, a bias-controlled multiplex PCR, was used to amplify TCRbeta CDR3 regions from genomic DNA. In the paper's pipeline: The number of nucleated cells in each sample was estimated by amplification of reference gene primers within the assay. Sequence reads were collapsed and filtered to measure the absolute abundance of every unique TCRbeta CDR3 rearrangement. For each sample, productive Simpson clonality was calculated as the square root of Simpson's diversity index across productive rearrangements. Here the immuneACCESS table is served through TCRdb, limited to in-frame sequences with V and J called. Missing clones are a known gap in these copies; in checked studies unresolved V genes cover under half, and the rest lacks a known reason. From that table come the V and J calls and clone size; the DNA was used to work out D and trimming. This sample is represented by 150,000 or so clones; roughly 90% of them were singletons. The top ten constitute around 17% of the sample.

CDR1 and CDR2 (MGHRA, YSYEKL) derive from the germline V gene. The germline V end is reduced by 1 base and the J end by 7 bases; junction bases left unmatched: 8. Measured from the cysteine to the phenylalanine, the CDR3 is 16 residues long. Left in the record is the CDR3 DNA by itself, 48 bases read in frame from the first base. The sequence was obtained from a man aged 55 to 69 with active or convalescent COVID-19. This chain joins TRBV4-1 to TRBJ1-5; TRBD1 fits 9 bases in the junction. Sequences were obtained from peripheral blood. The nucleotide sequence is TGCGCCAGCAGCCAAGGTCAGGACAGGGGTGACCAGCCCCAGCATTTT. This is translated as CASSQGQDRGDQPQHF.